Given below is one T cell receptor (beta chain) in context. No antigen is known for it. The V end was cut by 11 bases, the J end by 4 bases, with 17 bases between. The CDR3 loop spans 13 amino acids. One entry per CDR3 protein results from TCRdb running MiXCR on the reads. Here the sample spans about 260,000 distinct CDR3 sequences, approximately 9% being singletons. This sample was taken from a study of T cell repertoires in cytomegalovirus infection. Findings and limits, study-wide: Cumulated frequencies of public TCR beta families served to identify carriers of CMV plus the relevant HLA.

The chain couples TRBV12-3 or TRBV12-4 to TRBJ1-2, with unresolved D. This receptor was obtained from a human donor in good health (CMV status not recorded). Some clones in this sample may be carry-over from other donors' samples. Specimen: PBMCs. This CDR3 reads CASRALLSYGYTF. The CDR3 DNA reads TGTGCCTCTAGGGCACTCCTCTCCTATGGCTACACCTTC.